Each of the 20 T cell receptor beta chains below was sequenced from the same sample in a study of T cells in Graves' hyperthyroidism and ophthalmopathy. TCR beta CDR3 regions were amplified from RNA transcripts. The TCR CDR3 first-round RT-PCR relied on the HTBI primer set. TCRdb ran MiXCR on the multiplex PCR reads and lists one entry per CDR3 protein. The sample shows hundreds of thousands of distinct CDR3 sequences, around 21% of them seen only once. What was sequenced was blood. These receptors were collected from a young man with Graves' ophthalmopathy.

Ten or more counts support this clonotype. This chain uses TRBV20-1 with TRBJ1-5, with 8 bases matching TRBD1. Germline V gene data show CDR1 as DFQATT and CDR2 as SNEGSKA (reference sequence). CDR3 size: 14 residues. Trimming took 1 base from V and 7 from J; bases not matched to a gene: 6. DNA for the CDR3: TGCAGTGCTAGAGCGACAGGGGAAATACAGCCCCAGCATTTT. Translating gives CSARATGEIQPQHF.

This clonotype was detected many times. The chain recombines TRBV20-1 with TRBJ1-4; the match to TRBD1 covers 7 bases. The CDR3 has 13 amino acids. The trim removed 4 bases at V and 5 bases at J, leaving 4 bases unmatched. Germline-derived CDR1 and CDR2 are DFQATT and SNEGSKA (reference sequence). Written as DNA, the CDR3 is TGCAGTGCTACCAAGACAGGGAATGAAAAACTGTTTTTT. Residues: CSATKTGNEKLFF.

DNA for the CDR3: TGTGCCAGCAGTTCCGGGACTAGCGGACCACCAAGGGGTGAGCAGTTCTTC. Translated: CASSSGTSGPPRGEQFF. The chain has TRBV7-9 and TRBJ2-1; TRBD2 matches at 11 bases. Germline lookup yields CDR1 SEHNR and CDR2 FQNEAQ (reference sequence). V lost 6 bases and J lost 9; bases outside the gene matches: 16. This CDR3 is 17 amino acids long.

As for this clonotype: A much larger clone differs by one base, so this may be a read error. The genes are TRBV30 and TRBJ1-1; D perhaps matches TRBD1 (5 bases). CDR1 GTSNPN and CDR2 SVGIG come from the germline V gene (reference sequence). The CDR3 extends over 14 amino acids. CDR3 coding DNA: TGTGCCTGGGGTGTGGGGGGAACGGGCGCTGAAGCTTTCTTT. This sequence encodes CAWGVGGTGAEAFF.

This clonotype has more than one count but fewer than ten. This chain joins TRBV20-1 and TRBJ2-2; D might be TRBD1 (5 bases). Germline loops: CDR1 DFQATT, CDR2 SNEGSKA (reference sequence). V gave up 1 base and J gave up 7 bases, with 7 bases separating them. The CDR3 spans 12 residues. CDR3 residues: CSARGRVGELFF. The CDR3 nucleotides are TGCAGTGCTAGAGGCAGGGTCGGGGAGCTGTTTTTT.

This clonotype was recorded many times. The chain has TRBV28 and TRBJ2-1, with 12 nucleotides matching TRBD2. J was trimmed by 1 base and V by 3 bases; bases with no gene match: 10. Germline loops: CDR1 MDHEN, CDR2 SYDVKM. CDR3 length: 19 amino acids. CDR3 amino acids: CASSFWRLAGGGSYNEQFF. The CDR3, as DNA: TGTGCCAGCAGTTTTTGGCGTCTAGCGGGAGGGGGGTCCTACAATGAGCAGTTCTTC.

For the CDR3, the DNA is TGCAGTGCTAGAGGGACTAGCGGGGGCTACAATGAGCAGTTCTTC. Its protein is CSARGTSGGYNEQFF. This chain uses TRBV20-1 with TRBJ2-1, with 13 nucleotides matching TRBD2. Trimming at V came to 1 base and at J to 3 bases, leaving 0 bases not matched to a gene. This CDR3 is built from 15 residues. Germline V gene sequence: CDR1 DFQATT, CDR2 SNEGSKA (reference sequence).

The sample holds a few counts of this clonotype. This sequence joins TRBV5-5 and TRBJ2-1; 9 positions agree with TRBD1. The V segment lost 0 bases and the J segment 8 bases; nucleotides outside the gene matches: 6. Germline CDR1 is SGHKS and CDR2 is YYEKEE (reference sequence). This CDR3 comprises 15 residues. Here the CDR3 reads CASSLGGTGSYEQFF. CDR3 sequence (DNA): TGTGCCAGCAGCTTGGGCGGGACAGGGTCATATGAGCAGTTCTTC.

This clonotype appeared a single time. One base away lies a much larger clone, so this may be a sequencing read error. V is TRBV12-3 or TRBV12-4 and J is TRBJ2-1, with 8 nucleotides matching TRBD1. This CDR3 is 13 amino acids long. The CDR3 sequence is CAGSPQGAHEQFF. The CDR3 DNA is TGTGCCGGCAGTCCCCAGGGGGCTCATGAGCAGTTCTTC.

The table lists this clonotype with a few counts. This CDR3 reads CASSSGTGFDEQFF. In DNA form, the CDR3 reads TGTGCCAGCAGCTCCGGGACAGGGTTCGATGAGCAGTTCTTC. J is TRBJ2-1 and V is TRBV28, with 9 bases that match TRBD1. The CDR3 consists of 14 residues. Trimming took 6 bases from V and 8 from J; bases not matched to a gene: 8. Germline V lookup: CDR1 MDHEN, CDR2 SYDVKM.

In this sample, this clonotype turned up a few times. The chain uses TRBV18 and TRBJ1-1, with no clear D. V gave up 1 base and J gave up 1 base, with 7 bases separating them. Germline V gene data show CDR1 as KGHSH and CDR2 as LQKENI. CDR3 length: 14 amino acids. DNA for the CDR3: TGTGCCAGCTCACCACGAGAGGGGAACACTGAAGCTTTCTTT. Translating it yields CASSPREGNTEAFF.

Of note for this clonotype: Germline and junction disagree at one end, which may indicate a read error. The chain uses TRBV27 and TRBJ2-3; TRBD1 might be the D (6 bases). The germline gives CDR1 MNHEY, CDR2 SMNVEV (reference sequence). This CDR3 has 13 amino acids. The CDR3 region has the DNA TGTGCCAGCGCGATATGGTTGACAGGTACGCAGTATTTT. Encoded protein: CASAIWLTGTQYF.

V gene TRBV20-1 combines with J gene TRBJ2-7; a weak D match, TRBD1 (6 bases). V gave up 6 bases and J gave up 0 bases, with 24 bases separating them. The length of the CDR3 is 17 residues. Germline V lookup: CDR1 DFQATT, CDR2 SNEGSKA (reference sequence). CDR3 DNA: TGCAGTGCCGTACCACAGGGAAAGCGCCTGGACTCCTACGAGCAGTACTTC. This sequence encodes CSAVPQGKRLDSYEQYF.

The chain combines TRBV11-2 with TRBJ2-4; maybe TRBD2 (5 bases). V was clipped by 2 bases and J by 6 bases, with 11 bases between them. The length of the CDR3 is 14 residues. Looked up from germline, CDR1 is SGHAT and CDR2 is FQNNGV. The CDR3 nucleotides read TGTGCCAGCAGCTTACCCGTAAGCGGAAACATTCAGTACTTC. Translated: CASSLPVSGNIQYF.

For this clonotype: A junction end diverges from the germline sequence, so it may reflect a read error. This chain joins TRBV25-1 and TRBJ2-7; 11 nucleotides align to TRBD1. CDR1 is MGHDK and CDR2 is SYGVNS in the germline V gene. The CDR3 length is 15 residues. CDR3 amino acids: CASSVLGQGAYEQYF. CDR3 nucleotides: TGTGCCAGCAGTGTACTTGGACAGGGGGCCTACGAGCAGTACTTT.

This chain connects TRBV3-1 to TRBJ2-3, with D maybe TRBD2 (5 bases). CDR3 size: 16 residues. Trimming took off 1 base at V and 0 bases at J, with 11 bases between the two ends. CDR1 and CDR2 from the germline V gene are LGHDT and YNNKEL (reference sequence). The CDR3 protein is CASSQVLGGSTDTQYF. The CDR3 nucleotides are TGTGCCAGCAGCCAAGTTTTAGGCGGGAGCACAGATACGCAGTATTTT.

This clonotype was counted only a few times. The V and J genes are TRBV12-3 or TRBV12-4 and TRBJ2-3, with a possible D match to TRBD2 (5 bases). The V end lost 7 bases, the J end lost 5 bases, and 19 bases lay between the germline ends. The CDR3 spans 15 residues. CDR3 DNA: TGTGCCAGCACCCCTGAGGACTCACGTGAAGATACGCAGTATTTT. Translating gives CASTPEDSREDTQYF.

This clonotype has a count of ten or more. V gene TRBV28 combines with J gene TRBJ2-7; 7 bases map to TRBD2. The V and J ends lost 0 bases and 6 bases, in that order; junction bases with no gene match: 11. The CDR3 is 16 amino acids. Germline CDR1 MDHEN, CDR2 SYDVKM. As DNA, the CDR3 is TGTGCCAGCAGTTTATGCCCCTTGGGGGAGGGATGCGAGCAGTACTTC. It yields the protein CASSLCPLGEGCEQYF.

This clonotype was found a few times. This sequence joins TRBV4-3 and TRBJ2-7; 10 bases align to TRBD2. The CDR3 totals 15 residues. Germline lookup yields CDR1 LGHNA and CDR2 YSLEER. V lost 1 base to trimming and J lost 9 bases; unmatched junction nucleotides: 9. The CDR3 region has the DNA TGCGCCAGCAGCCAAGTTGGGACTAGCGTGGACGCGCAGTACTTC. Translating gives CASSQVGTSVDAQYF.

This clonotype was picked up many times. The rearrangement joins TRBV30 to TRBJ2-7, with a tentative D call TRBD1 (5 bases). The germline V gene encodes CDR1 GTSNPN and CDR2 SVGIG (reference sequence). V gave up 1 base and J gave up 6 bases, with 7 bases separating them. The CDR3 has 11 residues. Here the CDR3 DNA reads TGTGCCTGGAGTGAGGGGATCGAGCAGTACTTC. Its protein is CAWSEGIEQYF.